These T cell receptor beta chains were read from a single sample in a study of monozygotic twins with inflammatory bowel disease. Following a re-call of the 5' RACE reads, TCRdb has one entry per CDR3 protein and lacks DNA. In total, the table holds over 350,000 distinct CDR3 sequences. The source material was blood. These receptors all come from a human donor with ulcerative colitis or Crohn's disease, or a healthy co-twin of an affected twin (not recorded which). CDR3s include the opening cysteine and the closing phenylalanine or tryptophan. Fields, in order: J gene, V gene, CDR3 protein.

TRBJ2-1	TRBV5-1	CASSVTSGGNNEQFF
TRBJ2-3	TRBV5-6	CASSHGLADTDTQYF
TRBJ1-6	TRBV5-1	CASSSGTGGSYNSPLHF
TRBJ1-1	TRBV30	CAWSLTSGPEAFF
TRBJ1-1	TRBV5-1	CASRVDMNTEAFF
TRBJ2-1	TRBV6-2/TRBV6-3	CASSYQWVAPNNEQFF
TRBJ2-5	TRBV11-1	CASSLGITRETQYF
TRBJ2-4	TRBV5-1	CASSPGTVRGIQYF
TRBJ2-7	TRBV9	CVSSGSSYEQYF
TRBJ2-5	TRBV7-2	CASSLFIGGGPVATQYF
TRBJ1-2	TRBV7-3	CVSTDRRSDYGYTF
TRBJ2-7	TRBV5-6	CASSLPSGGPYEQYF
TRBJ2-2	TRBV5-1	CASRTDRGQITGELFF
TRBJ2-2	TRBV7-8	CASGRGDRTGELFF
TRBJ1-5	TRBV6-6	CASTSSSNQPQHF
TRBJ2-2	TRBV15	CATSRNRASNTGELFF
TRBJ1-1	TRBV4-1	CASSQVPRGLNTEAFF
TRBJ2-7	TRBV30	CAWSEGTGVRYEQYF
TRBJ1-5	TRBV7-9	CASSLGRTGEPQHF
TRBJ1-6	TRBV20-1	CSARGRDRHIGLHF
TRBJ2-7	TRBV2	CASNGQGGTYEQYF
TRBJ2-7	TRBV28	CASRTGLTYEQYF
TRBJ1-3	TRBV6-2/TRBV6-3	CASSSTPGQGDQVSGNTIYF
TRBJ2-3	TRBV4-3	CASSPRLAGLSTDTQYF
TRBJ1-5	TRBV30	CAWTNRYSNQPQHF
TRBJ1-2	TRBV12-5	CASGQTGALGYTF
TRBJ2-2	TRBV7-9	CASSLTQWELFF